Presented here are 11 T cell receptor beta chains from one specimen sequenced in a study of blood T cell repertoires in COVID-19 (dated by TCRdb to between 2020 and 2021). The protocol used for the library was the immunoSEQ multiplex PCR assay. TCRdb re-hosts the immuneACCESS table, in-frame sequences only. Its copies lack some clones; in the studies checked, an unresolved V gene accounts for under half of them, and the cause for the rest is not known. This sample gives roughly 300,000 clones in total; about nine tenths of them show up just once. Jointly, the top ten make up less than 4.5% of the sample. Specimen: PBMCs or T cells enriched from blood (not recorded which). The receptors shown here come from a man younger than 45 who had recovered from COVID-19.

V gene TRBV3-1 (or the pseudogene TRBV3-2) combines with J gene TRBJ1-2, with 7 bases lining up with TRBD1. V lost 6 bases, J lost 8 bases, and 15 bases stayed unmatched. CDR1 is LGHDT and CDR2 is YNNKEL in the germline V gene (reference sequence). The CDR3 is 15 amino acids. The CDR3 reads CASSSQPSGGRGYTF. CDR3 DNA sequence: TGTGCCAGCAGTTCCCAACCATCAGGGGGAAGAGGCTACACCTTC.

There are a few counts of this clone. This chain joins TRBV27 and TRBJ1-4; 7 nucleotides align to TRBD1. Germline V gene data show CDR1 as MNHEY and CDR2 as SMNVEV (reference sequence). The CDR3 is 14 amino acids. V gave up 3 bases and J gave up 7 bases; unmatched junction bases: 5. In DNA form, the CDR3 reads TGTGCCAGCAGTTTCCAGGGGGTTGGTGAAAAACTGTTTTTT. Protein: CASSFQGVGEKLFF.

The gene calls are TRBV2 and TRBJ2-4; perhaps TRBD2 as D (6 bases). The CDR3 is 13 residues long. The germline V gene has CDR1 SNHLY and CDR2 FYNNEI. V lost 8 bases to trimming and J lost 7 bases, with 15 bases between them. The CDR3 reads CASLGGRDNIQYF. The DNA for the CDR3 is TGTGCCAGCCTGGGGGGACGGGATAACATTCAGTACTTC.

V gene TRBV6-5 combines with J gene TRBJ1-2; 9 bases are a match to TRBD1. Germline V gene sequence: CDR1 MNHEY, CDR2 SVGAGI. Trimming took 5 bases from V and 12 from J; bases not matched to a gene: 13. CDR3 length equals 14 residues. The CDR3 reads CASSLPTGTGRDTF. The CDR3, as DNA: TGTGCCAGCAGTCTTCCGACCGGGACAGGGAGGGACACCTTC.

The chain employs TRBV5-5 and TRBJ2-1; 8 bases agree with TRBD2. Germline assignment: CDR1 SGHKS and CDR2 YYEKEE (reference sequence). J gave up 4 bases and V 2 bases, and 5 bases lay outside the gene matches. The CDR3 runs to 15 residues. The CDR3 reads CASSLGSGVYNEQFF. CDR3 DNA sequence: TGTGCCAGCAGCTTAGGTAGCGGGGTATACAATGAGCAGTTCTTC.

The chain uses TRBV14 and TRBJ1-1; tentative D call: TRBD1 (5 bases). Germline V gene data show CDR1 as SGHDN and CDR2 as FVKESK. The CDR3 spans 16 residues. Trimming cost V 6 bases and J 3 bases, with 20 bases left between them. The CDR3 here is CASSLKPSDTYTEAFF. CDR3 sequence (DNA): TGTGCCAGCAGTCTAAAACCCTCGGACACTTACACTGAAGCTTTCTTT.

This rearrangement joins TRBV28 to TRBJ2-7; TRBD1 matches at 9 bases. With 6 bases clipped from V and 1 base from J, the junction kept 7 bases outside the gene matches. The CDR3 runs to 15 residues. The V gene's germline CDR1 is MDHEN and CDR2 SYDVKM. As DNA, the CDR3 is TGTGCCAGCAGAACCGGGACAGGGTTTTCCTACGAGCAGTACTTC. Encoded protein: CASRTGTGFSYEQYF.

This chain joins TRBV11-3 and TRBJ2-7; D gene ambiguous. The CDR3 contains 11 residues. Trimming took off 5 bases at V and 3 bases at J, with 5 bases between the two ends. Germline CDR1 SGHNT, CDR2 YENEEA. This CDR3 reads CASSVIYEQYF. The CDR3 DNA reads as TGTGCCAGCAGCGTAATCTACGAGCAGTACTTC. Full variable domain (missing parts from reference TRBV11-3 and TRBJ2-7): EAGVVQSPRYKIIEKKQPVAFWCNPISGHNTLYWYLQNLGQGPELLIRYENEEAVDDSQLPKDRFSAERLKGVDSTLKIQPAELGDSAVYLCASSVIYEQYFGPGTRLTVT.

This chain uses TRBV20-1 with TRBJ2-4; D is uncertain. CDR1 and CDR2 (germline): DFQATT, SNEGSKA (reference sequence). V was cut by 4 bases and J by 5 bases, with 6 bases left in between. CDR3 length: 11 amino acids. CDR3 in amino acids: CSAIGENIQYF. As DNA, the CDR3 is TGCAGTGCTATTGGAGAAAACATTCAGTACTTC.

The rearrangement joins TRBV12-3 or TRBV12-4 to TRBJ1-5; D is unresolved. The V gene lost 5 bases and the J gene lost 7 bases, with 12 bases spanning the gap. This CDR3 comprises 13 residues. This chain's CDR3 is CASSLGVFQPQHF. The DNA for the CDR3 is TGTGCCAGCAGTCTCGGGGTCTTCCAGCCCCAGCATTTT.

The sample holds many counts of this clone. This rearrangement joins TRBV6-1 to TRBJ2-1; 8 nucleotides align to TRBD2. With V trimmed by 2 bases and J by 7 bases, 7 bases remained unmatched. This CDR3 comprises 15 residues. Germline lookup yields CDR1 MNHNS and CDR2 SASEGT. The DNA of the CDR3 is TGTGCCAGCAGTGAAATGTACGGGACTAGAAATGAGCAGTTCTTC. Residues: CASSEMYGTRNEQFF.